This TCR beta chain was recorded in a study of blood T cell repertoires in COVID-19. As for the study in general: Samples taken during acute and convalescent COVID-19 were collected in the United States, Italy and Spain. The analysed material was cDNA or gDNA that came from T cells, B-cell-depleted T cells, or PBMCs.

In the source study's methods: Amplification of reference gene primers was used by the study to estimate nucleated cell counts. Produced via immunoSEQ multiplex PCR; TCRdb's table is partial and in-frame only. The V and J calls and clone size were taken over from that table, and D and trimming were inferred from the DNA. The sample includes roughly 80,000 clones, around nine tenths of them seen just once. V was clipped by 2 bases and J by 5 bases, with 7 bases between them. Germline lookup yields CDR1 MGHRA and CDR2 YSYEKL. The CDR3 loop spans 13 amino acids. The sequence came from a man aged 55 to 70 with acute or convalescent COVID-19. The chain uses TRBV4-1 and TRBJ1-5; the D is unclear. The material sequenced was peripheral blood. CDR3 bases: TGCGCCAGCAGCCAATTACGGTATCAGCCCCAGCATTTT. This encodes CASSQLRYQPQHF.